This TCR beta chain emerged from a study of shared clonotypes between healthy human individuals. Study overall: A donor's plate count was three for CD4 naive and three for CD4 memory; CD8 naive had two and CD8 memory one.

The material for each subset, its genomic DNA, was split evenly across several immunoSEQ plates. Assay: immunoSEQ multiplex PCR; the TCRdb copy retains only in-frame clones and omits some. There are approximately 1,500,000 clones in the sample; around 95% occur only once, and 1% to 1.5% lies in the top ten. Trimming took 2 bases from V and 1 from J; bases not matched to a gene: 4. The CDR3 sequence is 15 residues long. The germline V gene has CDR1 SGHRS and CDR2 YFSETQ. This clone was seen a single time. What it binds is unknown. Findings and caveats of the study: Unshared clonotypes carried lower generation probabilities than those common to all four donors.

This sequence was found in a man aged 25 to 45 in good health. Sequences were obtained from naive CD4+ T cells sorted from blood. Subset noted: CD45RA+ positively selected. The chain has TRBV5-1 and TRBJ2-3, with 7 positions matching TRBD2. The CDR3 sequence is CASSFAGAGTDTQYF. The CDR3 DNA sequence: TGCGCCAGCAGCTTCGCGGGAGCAGGCACAGATACGCAGTATTTT. The entire variable domain, with the rest obtained from reference TRBV5-1 and TRBJ2-3, is as follows: KAGVTQTPRYLIKTRGQQVTLSCSPISGHRSVSWYQQTPGQGLQFLFEYFSETQRNKGNFPGRFSGRQFSNSRSEMNVSTLELGDSALYLCASSFAGAGTDTQYFGPGTRLTVL.